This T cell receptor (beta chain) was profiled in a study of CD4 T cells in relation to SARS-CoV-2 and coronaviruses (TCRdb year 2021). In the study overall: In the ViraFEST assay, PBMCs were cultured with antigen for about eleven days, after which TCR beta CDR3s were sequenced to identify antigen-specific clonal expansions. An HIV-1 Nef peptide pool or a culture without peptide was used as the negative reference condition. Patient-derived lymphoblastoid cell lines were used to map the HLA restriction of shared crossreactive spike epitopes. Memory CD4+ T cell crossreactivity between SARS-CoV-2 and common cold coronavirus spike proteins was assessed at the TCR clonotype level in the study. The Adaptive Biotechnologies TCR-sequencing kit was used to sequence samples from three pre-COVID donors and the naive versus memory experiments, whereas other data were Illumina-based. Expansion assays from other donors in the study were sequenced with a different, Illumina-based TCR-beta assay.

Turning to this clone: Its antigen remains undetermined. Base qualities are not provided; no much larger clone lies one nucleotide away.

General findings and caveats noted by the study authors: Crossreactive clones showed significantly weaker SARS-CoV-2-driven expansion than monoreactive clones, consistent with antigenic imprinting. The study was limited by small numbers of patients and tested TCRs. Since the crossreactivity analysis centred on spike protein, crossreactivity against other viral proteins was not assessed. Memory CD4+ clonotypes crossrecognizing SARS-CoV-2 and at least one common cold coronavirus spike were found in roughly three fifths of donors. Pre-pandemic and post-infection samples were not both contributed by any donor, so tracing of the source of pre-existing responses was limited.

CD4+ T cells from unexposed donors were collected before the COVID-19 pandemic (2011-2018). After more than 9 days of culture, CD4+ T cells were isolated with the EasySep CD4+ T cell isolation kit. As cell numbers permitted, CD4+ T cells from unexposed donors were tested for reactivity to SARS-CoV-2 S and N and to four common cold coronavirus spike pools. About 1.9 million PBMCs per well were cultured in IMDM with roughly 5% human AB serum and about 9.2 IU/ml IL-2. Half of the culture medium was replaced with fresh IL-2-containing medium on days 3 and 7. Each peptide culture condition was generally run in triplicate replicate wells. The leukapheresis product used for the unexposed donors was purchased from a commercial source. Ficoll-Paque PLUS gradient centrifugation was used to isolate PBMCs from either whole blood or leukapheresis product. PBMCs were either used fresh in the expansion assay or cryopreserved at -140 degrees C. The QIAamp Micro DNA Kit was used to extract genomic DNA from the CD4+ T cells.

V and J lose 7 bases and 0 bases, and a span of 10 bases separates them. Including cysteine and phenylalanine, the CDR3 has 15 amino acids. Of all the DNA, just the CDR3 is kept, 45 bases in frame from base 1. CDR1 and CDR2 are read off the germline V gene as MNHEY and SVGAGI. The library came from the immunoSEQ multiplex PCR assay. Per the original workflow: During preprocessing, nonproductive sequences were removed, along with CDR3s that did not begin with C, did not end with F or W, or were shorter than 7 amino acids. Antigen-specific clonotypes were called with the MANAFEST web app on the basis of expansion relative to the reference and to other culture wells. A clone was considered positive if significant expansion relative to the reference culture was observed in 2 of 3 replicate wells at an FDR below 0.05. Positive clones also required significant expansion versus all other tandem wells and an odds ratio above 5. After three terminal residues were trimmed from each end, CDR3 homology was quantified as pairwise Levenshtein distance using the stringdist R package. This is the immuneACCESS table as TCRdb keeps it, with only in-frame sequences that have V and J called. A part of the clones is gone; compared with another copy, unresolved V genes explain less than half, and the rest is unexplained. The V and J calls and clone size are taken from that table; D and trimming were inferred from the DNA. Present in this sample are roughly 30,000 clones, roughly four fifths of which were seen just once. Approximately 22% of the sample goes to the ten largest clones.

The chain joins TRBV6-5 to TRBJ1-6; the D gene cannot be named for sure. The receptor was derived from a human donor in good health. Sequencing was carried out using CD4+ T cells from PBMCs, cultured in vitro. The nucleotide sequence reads TGTGCCAGCACCGCGCTGAGCTCCTATAATTCACCCCTCCACTTT. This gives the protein CASTALSSYNSPLHF.